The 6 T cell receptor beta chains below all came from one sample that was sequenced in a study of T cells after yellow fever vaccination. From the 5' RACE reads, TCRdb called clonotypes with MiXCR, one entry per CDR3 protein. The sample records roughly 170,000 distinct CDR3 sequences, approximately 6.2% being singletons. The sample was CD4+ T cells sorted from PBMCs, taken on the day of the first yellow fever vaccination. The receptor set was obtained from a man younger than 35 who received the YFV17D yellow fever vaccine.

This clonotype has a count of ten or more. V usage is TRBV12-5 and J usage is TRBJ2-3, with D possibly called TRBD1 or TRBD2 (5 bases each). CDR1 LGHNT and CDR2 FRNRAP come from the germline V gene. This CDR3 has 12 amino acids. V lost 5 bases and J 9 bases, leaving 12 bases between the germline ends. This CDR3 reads CASGRDGWTQYF. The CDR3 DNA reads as TGTGCTAGTGGTCGGGACGGGTGGACGCAGTATTTT.

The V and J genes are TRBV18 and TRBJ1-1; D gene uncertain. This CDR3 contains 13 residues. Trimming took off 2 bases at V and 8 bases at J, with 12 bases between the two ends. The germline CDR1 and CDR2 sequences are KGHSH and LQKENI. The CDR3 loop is CASSPSAQREAFF. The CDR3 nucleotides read TGTGCCAGCTCACCATCCGCACAGCGCGAAGCTTTCTTT.

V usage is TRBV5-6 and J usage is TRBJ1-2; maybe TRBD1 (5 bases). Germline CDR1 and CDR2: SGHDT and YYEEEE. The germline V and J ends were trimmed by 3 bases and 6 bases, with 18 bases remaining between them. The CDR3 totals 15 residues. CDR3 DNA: TGTGCCAGCAGCTGGCGGGGTCAGGGTACCCATGGCTACACCTTC. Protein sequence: CASSWRGQGTHGYTF.

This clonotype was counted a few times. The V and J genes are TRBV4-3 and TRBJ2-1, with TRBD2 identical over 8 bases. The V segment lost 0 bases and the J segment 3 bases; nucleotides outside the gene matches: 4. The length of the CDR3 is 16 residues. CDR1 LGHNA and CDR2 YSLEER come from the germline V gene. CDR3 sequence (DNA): TGCGCCAGCAGCCAAGATCGAGCGGGGGACTACAATGAGCAGTTCTTC. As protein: CASSQDRAGDYNEQFF.

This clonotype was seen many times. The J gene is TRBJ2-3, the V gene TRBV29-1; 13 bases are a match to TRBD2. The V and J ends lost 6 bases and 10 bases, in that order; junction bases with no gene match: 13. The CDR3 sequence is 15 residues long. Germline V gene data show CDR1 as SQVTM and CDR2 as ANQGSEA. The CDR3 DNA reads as TGCAGCGTCCTCGGACTAGCGGGGGCCTCCACGCCGCAGTATTTT. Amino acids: CSVLGLAGASTPQYF.

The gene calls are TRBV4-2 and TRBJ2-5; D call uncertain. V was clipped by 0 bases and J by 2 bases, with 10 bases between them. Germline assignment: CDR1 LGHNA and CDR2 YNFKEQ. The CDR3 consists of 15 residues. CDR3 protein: CASSQERTKQETQYF. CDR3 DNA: TGTGCCAGCAGCCAAGAAAGAACGAAGCAAGAGACCCAGTACTTC.